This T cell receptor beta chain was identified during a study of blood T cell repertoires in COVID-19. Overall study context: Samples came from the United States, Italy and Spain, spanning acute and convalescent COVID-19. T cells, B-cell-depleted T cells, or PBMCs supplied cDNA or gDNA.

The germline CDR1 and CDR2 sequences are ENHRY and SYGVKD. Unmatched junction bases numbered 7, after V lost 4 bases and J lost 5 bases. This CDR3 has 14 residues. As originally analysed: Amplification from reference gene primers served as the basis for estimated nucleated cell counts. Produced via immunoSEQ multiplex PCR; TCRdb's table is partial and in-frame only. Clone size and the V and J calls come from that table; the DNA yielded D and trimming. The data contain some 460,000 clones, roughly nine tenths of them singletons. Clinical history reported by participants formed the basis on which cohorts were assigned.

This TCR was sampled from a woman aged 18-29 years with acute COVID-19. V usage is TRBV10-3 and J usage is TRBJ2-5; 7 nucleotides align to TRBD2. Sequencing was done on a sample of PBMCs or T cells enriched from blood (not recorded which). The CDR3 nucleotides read TGTGCCATCAGTGGGCCCGGGGGGTTGGAGACCCAGTACTTC. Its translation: CAISGPGGLETQYF.